This is a list of T cell receptor beta chains from one sample in a study of shared clonotypes between healthy human individuals. TCRdb's table, derived via immunoSEQ multiplex PCR, lists solely in-frame clones and lacks some. This sample has roughly 2.1 million clones, with 93% found just once. The sample comprised naive CD8+ T cells from PBMCs. These receptor sequences come from a man aged 18 to 29 in good health. Some clones in this sample may be carry-over from other donors' samples. Both conserved end residues are part of each CDR3. The order of the fields is J gene, CDR3 length, V gene, D gene, clone size, CDR3 protein, CDR3 DNA. A D gene is named only where the DNA matches it firmly. Clone size appears in some rows only: once, few, many, or a class for an expanded clone.

J gene: TRBJ2-3; CDR3 length: 13; V gene: TRBV27; D gene: -; clone size: -; CDR3 protein: CASRPGGGDTQYF; CDR3 DNA: TGTGCCAGCAGGCCGGGGGGCGGCGATACGCAGTATTTT
J gene: TRBJ1-1; CDR3 length: 15; V gene: TRBV7-9; D gene: TRBD1; clone size: -; CDR3 protein: CASSTDRDLNTEAFF; CDR3 DNA: TGTGCCAGCAGCACGGACAGGGACCTGAACACTGAAGCTTTCTTT
J gene: TRBJ2-5; CDR3 length: 14; V gene: TRBV18; D gene: -; clone size: -; CDR3 protein: CASSPSRGAETQYF; CDR3 DNA: TGTGCCAGCTCACCTAGTAGGGGGGCAGAGACCCAGTACTTC
J gene: TRBJ2-4; CDR3 length: 12; V gene: TRBV5-1; D gene: -; clone size: once; CDR3 protein: CASSLGAGVQYF; CDR3 DNA: TGCGCCAGCAGCTTGGGGGCCGGGGTTCAGTACTTC
J gene: TRBJ2-7; CDR3 length: 15; V gene: TRBV6-1; D gene: -; clone size: -; CDR3 protein: CASKGVVQRSYEQYF; CDR3 DNA: TGTGCCAGCAAGGGTGTAGTACAGCGCTCCTACGAGCAGTACTTC
J gene: TRBJ2-5; CDR3 length: 15; V gene: TRBV6-6; D gene: -; clone size: -; CDR3 protein: CASSSRTAEQETQYF; CDR3 DNA: TGTGCCAGCAGCTCTAGGACGGCAGAACAAGAGACCCAGTACTTC
J gene: TRBJ2-1; CDR3 length: 15; V gene: TRBV9; D gene: TRBD2; clone size: -; CDR3 protein: CASSASGKSYNEQFF; CDR3 DNA: TGTGCCAGCAGCGCTAGCGGGAAGTCCTACAATGAGCAGTTCTTC
J gene: TRBJ2-1; CDR3 length: 14; V gene: TRBV7-2; D gene: -; clone size: -; CDR3 protein: CASSLRGTGNEQFF; CDR3 DNA: TGTGCCAGCAGCTTAAGGGGGACTGGCAATGAGCAGTTCTTC
J gene: TRBJ1-1; CDR3 length: 15; V gene: TRBV4-1; D gene: TRBD1; clone size: -; CDR3 protein: CASSQGRTGATEAFF; CDR3 DNA: TGCGCCAGCAGCCAAGGCAGGACAGGGGCAACTGAAGCTTTCTTT
J gene: TRBJ2-7; CDR3 length: 12; V gene: TRBV29-1; D gene: -; clone size: -; CDR3 protein: CSVNWETREQYF; CDR3 DNA: TGCAGCGTTAATTGGGAAACGAGGGAGCAGTACTTC
J gene: TRBJ2-7; CDR3 length: 15; V gene: TRBV6-5; D gene: TRBD1; clone size: -; CDR3 protein: CASSWGQGASYEQYF; CDR3 DNA: TGTGCCAGCAGTTGGGGACAGGGGGCCTCCTACGAGCAGTACTTC
J gene: TRBJ2-1; CDR3 length: 16; V gene: TRBV7-9; D gene: TRBD1; clone size: -; CDR3 protein: CASSPPWGQGNNEQFF; CDR3 DNA: TGTGCCAGCAGCCCTCCCTGGGGACAGGGAAACAATGAGCAGTTCTTC
J gene: TRBJ1-3; CDR3 length: 15; V gene: TRBV19; D gene: -; clone size: -; CDR3 protein: CASSYPRDFGNTIYF; CDR3 DNA: TGTGCCAGTAGTTATCCGCGGGACTTTGGAAACACCATATATTTT
J gene: TRBJ1-4; CDR3 length: 13; V gene: TRBV5-4; D gene: -; clone size: -; CDR3 protein: CASRGGGNEKLFF; CDR3 DNA: TGTGCCAGTCGAGGGGGGGGCAATGAAAAACTGTTTTTT
J gene: TRBJ2-7; CDR3 length: 14; V gene: TRBV4-3; D gene: TRBD2; clone size: -; CDR3 protein: CASSQDWSSGEQYF; CDR3 DNA: TGCGCCAGCAGCCAAGATTGGTCTAGCGGCGAGCAGTACTTC
J gene: TRBJ1-1; CDR3 length: 11; V gene: TRBV4-1; D gene: -; clone size: -; CDR3 protein: CASSFGTEAFF; CDR3 DNA: TGCGCCAGCAGCTTCGGGACGGAAGCTTTCTTT
J gene: TRBJ2-7; CDR3 length: 13; V gene: TRBV6-1; D gene: -; clone size: -; CDR3 protein: CASRGLSNYEQYF; CDR3 DNA: TGTGCCAGCAGGGGGCTTTCTAACTACGAGCAGTACTTC
J gene: TRBJ1-2; CDR3 length: 14; V gene: TRBV25-1; D gene: -; clone size: once; CDR3 protein: CASSELGGLYGYTF; CDR3 DNA: TGTGCCAGCAGTGAATTAGGAGGGTTATATGGCTACACCTTC
J gene: TRBJ2-7; CDR3 length: 14; V gene: TRBV27; D gene: -; clone size: -; CDR3 protein: CASAVRLGSYEQYF; CDR3 DNA: TGTGCCAGCGCTGTTCGACTGGGCTCCTACGAGCAGTACTTC
J gene: TRBJ2-1; CDR3 length: 16; V gene: TRBV5-1; D gene: TRBD1; clone size: -; CDR3 protein: CASSADRVVRDNEQFF; CDR3 DNA: TGCGCCAGCAGCGCGGACAGGGTGGTTAGGGACAATGAGCAGTTCTTC
J gene: TRBJ2-2; CDR3 length: 13; V gene: TRBV9; D gene: -; clone size: -; CDR3 protein: CASSVGSSGELFF; CDR3 DNA: TGTGCCAGCAGCGTAGGGTCGTCCGGGGAGCTGTTTTTT
J gene: TRBJ2-2; CDR3 length: 15; V gene: TRBV18; D gene: -; clone size: -; CDR3 protein: CASSPGGTNTGELFF; CDR3 DNA: TGTGCCAGCTCACCCGGTGGAACGAACACCGGGGAGCTGTTTTTT
J gene: TRBJ1-2; CDR3 length: 15; V gene: TRBV4-1; D gene: TRBD1; clone size: -; CDR3 protein: CASSPTGLTNYGYTF; CDR3 DNA: TGCGCCAGCAGCCCGACAGGGTTGACTAACTATGGCTACACCTTC
J gene: TRBJ2-6; CDR3 length: 17; V gene: TRBV7-9; D gene: TRBD1; clone size: -; CDR3 protein: CASSGPGQQSGANVLTF; CDR3 DNA: TGTGCCAGCAGCGGGCCGGGACAGCAATCTGGGGCCAACGTCCTGACTTTC
J gene: TRBJ2-3; CDR3 length: 15; V gene: TRBV27; D gene: -; clone size: -; CDR3 protein: CASSFAAERADTQYF; CDR3 DNA: TGTGCCAGCAGTTTCGCTGCAGAAAGGGCAGATACGCAGTATTTT
J gene: TRBJ2-7; CDR3 length: 15; V gene: TRBV6-4; D gene: -; clone size: once; CDR3 protein: CASSDHAGLPGEQYF; CDR3 DNA: TGTGCCAGCAGTGATCATGCCGGCTTACCAGGGGAGCAGTACTTC
J gene: TRBJ1-1; CDR3 length: 11; V gene: TRBV20-1; D gene: -; clone size: -; CDR3 protein: CSAWGATEAFF; CDR3 DNA: TGCAGTGCTTGGGGGGCCACTGAAGCTTTCTTT
J gene: TRBJ2-7; CDR3 length: 15; V gene: TRBV7-9; D gene: TRBD1; clone size: -; CDR3 protein: CASSSIGGADYEQYF; CDR3 DNA: TGTGCCAGCAGCTCCATAGGGGGCGCAGATTACGAGCAGTACTTC
J gene: TRBJ1-1; CDR3 length: 12; V gene: TRBV6-5; D gene: -; clone size: -; CDR3 protein: CASRTGGTEAFF; CDR3 DNA: TGTGCCAGCAGGACGGGAGGGACTGAAGCTTTCTTT
J gene: TRBJ1-1; CDR3 length: 13; V gene: TRBV29-1; D gene: -; clone size: few; CDR3 protein: CSVAGPANTEAFF; CDR3 DNA: TGCAGCGTTGCGGGGCCAGCGAACACTGAAGCTTTCTTT
J gene: TRBJ1-2; CDR3 length: 11; V gene: TRBV7-9; D gene: -; clone size: -; CDR3 protein: CASSLGYDYTF; CDR3 DNA: TGTGCCAGCAGCTTAGGCTATGACTACACCTTC
J gene: TRBJ2-7; CDR3 length: 17; V gene: TRBV4-1; D gene: -; clone size: -; CDR3 protein: CASSQGPRAGEAYEQYF; CDR3 DNA: TGCGCCAGCAGCCAAGGGCCAAGGGCAGGGGAGGCCTACGAGCAGTACTTC
J gene: TRBJ2-3; CDR3 length: 20; V gene: TRBV9; D gene: TRBD2; clone size: -; CDR3 protein: CASSPSWGLAGLVGTDTQYF; CDR3 DNA: TGTGCCAGCAGCCCCTCCTGGGGACTAGCGGGTTTAGTTGGCACAGATACGCAGTATTTT
J gene: TRBJ2-1; CDR3 length: 15; V gene: TRBV9; D gene: -; clone size: -; CDR3 protein: CASSASGRSYNEQFF; CDR3 DNA: TGTGCCAGCAGCGCGAGCGGGCGCTCCTACAATGAGCAGTTCTTC
J gene: TRBJ2-1; CDR3 length: 19; V gene: TRBV10-3; D gene: -; clone size: once; CDR3 protein: CAISEPHPRDPASNNEQFF; CDR3 DNA: TGTGCCATCAGTGAACCCCACCCCCGAGATCCTGCCTCGAACAATGAGCAGTTCTTC
J gene: TRBJ2-2; CDR3 length: 15; V gene: TRBV2; D gene: TRBD1; clone size: -; CDR3 protein: CASRGTGDNTGELFF; CDR3 DNA: TGTGCCAGCAGGGGGACAGGGGACAACACCGGGGAGCTGTTTTTT
J gene: TRBJ2-2; CDR3 length: 14; V gene: TRBV28; D gene: TRBD1; clone size: -; CDR3 protein: CASSFPGGPGELFF; CDR3 DNA: TGTGCCAGCAGTTTTCCAGGGGGCCCCGGGGAGCTGTTTTTT
J gene: TRBJ2-7; CDR3 length: 18; V gene: TRBV7-9; D gene: TRBD1; clone size: -; CDR3 protein: CASSSPRGVTGVFDEQYF; CDR3 DNA: TGTGCCAGCAGCTCGCCTCGCGGCGTGACAGGGGTCTTCGACGAGCAGTACTTC
J gene: TRBJ2-7; CDR3 length: 12; V gene: TRBV5-6; D gene: -; clone size: -; CDR3 protein: CASSGNAYEQYF; CDR3 DNA: TGTGCCAGCAGCGGGAATGCCTACGAGCAGTACTTC
J gene: TRBJ1-3; CDR3 length: 14; V gene: TRBV6-1; D gene: -; clone size: -; CDR3 protein: CASSELGSRNTIYF; CDR3 DNA: TGTGCCAGCAGTGAATTGGGGTCAAGAAACACCATATATTTT
J gene: TRBJ2-7; CDR3 length: 15; V gene: TRBV19; D gene: -; clone size: -; CDR3 protein: CASATPRSGFYEQYF; CDR3 DNA: TGTGCCAGTGCGACCCCCAGGTCCGGGTTCTACGAGCAGTACTTC
J gene: TRBJ2-1; CDR3 length: 16; V gene: TRBV2; D gene: -; clone size: -; CDR3 protein: CASSESLGLSGNEQFF; CDR3 DNA: TGTGCCAGCAGTGAATCTTTGGGACTTAGCGGTAATGAGCAGTTCTTC
J gene: TRBJ1-4; CDR3 length: 14; V gene: TRBV10-2; D gene: -; clone size: -; CDR3 protein: CASRGTGKLEKLFF; CDR3 DNA: TGCGCCAGCAGGGGAACAGGGAAGCTCGAAAAACTGTTTTTT
J gene: TRBJ2-2; CDR3 length: 12; V gene: TRBV7-3; D gene: -; clone size: -; CDR3 protein: CASRTATGELFF; CDR3 DNA: TGTGCCAGCAGAACCGCGACCGGGGAGCTGTTTTTT
J gene: TRBJ2-2; CDR3 length: 19; V gene: TRBV5-1; D gene: -; clone size: -; CDR3 protein: CASSLDPQFTDTNTGELFF; CDR3 DNA: TGCGCCAGCAGCTTGGACCCCCAGTTCACGGACACCAACACCGGGGAGCTGTTTTTT
J gene: TRBJ2-5; CDR3 length: 13; V gene: TRBV18; D gene: -; clone size: -; CDR3 protein: CASSQPPPETQYF; CDR3 DNA: TGTGCCAGCTCGCAGCCGCCCCCAGAGACCCAGTACTTC
J gene: TRBJ2-3; CDR3 length: 15; V gene: TRBV7-9; D gene: TRBD2; clone size: -; CDR3 protein: CASSPQRGRLDTQYF; CDR3 DNA: TGTGCCAGCAGCCCTCAGCGGGGACGCCTGGATACGCAGTATTTT
J gene: TRBJ2-3; CDR3 length: 19; V gene: TRBV21-1; D gene: -; clone size: -; CDR3 protein: CASSKVVFRDRGLRDTQYF; CDR3 DNA: TGTGCCAGCAGCAAAGTGGTCTTCCGGGACAGGGGGCTGAGAGATACGCAGTATTTT
J gene: TRBJ2-3; CDR3 length: 18; V gene: TRBV5-1; D gene: TRBD2; clone size: -; CDR3 protein: CASSFYGLAGDSTDTQYF; CDR3 DNA: TGCGCCAGCAGCTTCTACGGACTAGCGGGGGATAGCACAGATACGCAGTATTTT
J gene: TRBJ2-1; CDR3 length: 15; V gene: TRBV25-1; D gene: -; clone size: -; CDR3 protein: CASSEREVQFDEQFF; CDR3 DNA: TGTGCCAGCAGTGAGCGGGAAGTACAATTCGATGAGCAGTTCTTC
J gene: TRBJ2-3; CDR3 length: 15; V gene: TRBV7-8; D gene: TRBD2; clone size: -; CDR3 protein: CASSPGGVRTDTQYF; CDR3 DNA: TGTGCCAGCAGCCCCGGGGGGGTACGCACAGATACGCAGTATTTT
J gene: TRBJ1-5; CDR3 length: 17; V gene: TRBV29-1; D gene: TRBD1; clone size: -; CDR3 protein: CSARKTGGRLRGQPQHF; CDR3 DNA: TGCAGCGCTCGAAAGACAGGGGGAAGATTACGAGGTCAGCCCCAGCATTTT
J gene: TRBJ2-3; CDR3 length: 14; V gene: TRBV6-6; D gene: TRBD1; clone size: -; CDR3 protein: CASGTGSRIDTQYF; CDR3 DNA: TGTGCCAGCGGGACAGGCTCAAGGATAGATACGCAGTATTTT
J gene: TRBJ2-7; CDR3 length: 15; V gene: TRBV27; D gene: TRBD1; clone size: -; CDR3 protein: CASSARDSLYYEQYF; CDR3 DNA: TGTGCCAGCAGCGCCCGGGACAGCCTTTACTACGAGCAGTACTTC
J gene: TRBJ2-3; CDR3 length: 15; V gene: TRBV9; D gene: -; clone size: -; CDR3 protein: CASSVMGLATDTQYF; CDR3 DNA: TGTGCCAGCAGCGTAATGGGGCTAGCCACAGATACGCAGTATTTT
J gene: TRBJ1-1; CDR3 length: 14; V gene: TRBV10-3; D gene: TRBD1; clone size: -; CDR3 protein: CAISRDRGNTEAFF; CDR3 DNA: TGTGCCATCAGCCGGGACAGGGGGAACACTGAAGCTTTCTTT
J gene: TRBJ1-2; CDR3 length: 17; V gene: TRBV9; D gene: -; clone size: -; CDR3 protein: CASSVAPLPSSPYGYTF; CDR3 DNA: TGTGCCAGCAGCGTAGCTCCTCTCCCTTCGTCACCCTATGGCTACACCTTC